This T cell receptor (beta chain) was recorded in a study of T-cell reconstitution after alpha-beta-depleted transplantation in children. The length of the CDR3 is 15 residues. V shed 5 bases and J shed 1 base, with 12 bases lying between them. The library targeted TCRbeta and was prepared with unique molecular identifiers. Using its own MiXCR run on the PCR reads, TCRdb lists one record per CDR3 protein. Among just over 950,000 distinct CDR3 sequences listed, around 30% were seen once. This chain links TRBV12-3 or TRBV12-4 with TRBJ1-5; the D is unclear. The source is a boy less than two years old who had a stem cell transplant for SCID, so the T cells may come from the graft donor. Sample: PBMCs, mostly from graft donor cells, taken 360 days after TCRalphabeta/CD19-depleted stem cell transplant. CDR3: CASSPRMSSNQPQHF. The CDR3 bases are TGTGCCAGCAGTCCCCGGATGTCCAGCAATCAGCCCCAGCATTTT.